This T cell receptor (beta chain) derives from a study of blood T cell repertoires in COVID-19. About the research overall: Both acute and convalescent COVID-19 samples were obtained from the United States, Italy and Spain.

Germline CDR1 is KGHSH and CDR2 is LQKENI. The CDR3 loop spans 15 amino acids. V gave up 3 bases and J gave up 3 bases, with 14 bases separating them. Profiled with immunoSEQ multiplex PCR; TCRdb holds only in-frame clones, not every one. Here the sample spans some 240,000 clones, roughly 84% being singletons. This clonotype was sampled from a man aged 50 or older with active or convalescent COVID-19. This chain links TRBV18 with TRBJ1-1; maybe TRBD1 (6 bases). Sequenced input: peripheral blood. The chain's CDR3 is CASSPRDKGHTEAFF. For the CDR3, the DNA is TGTGCCAGCTCACCCCGGGACAAAGGCCACACTGAAGCTTTCTTT. The full variable domain, with the rest looked up from reference TRBV18 and TRBJ1-1, is NAGVMQNPRHLVRRRGQEARLRCSPMKGHSHVYWYRQLPEEGLKFMVYLQKENIIDESGMPKERFSAEFPKEGPSILRIQQVVRGDSAAYFCASSPRDKGHTEAFFGQGTRLTVV.